A single sample gave rise to the 8 T cell receptor beta chains below, sequenced in a study of technical replicates of blood from a few donors. Profiled with immunoSEQ multiplex PCR; TCRdb holds only in-frame clones, not every one. The profile shows around 100,000 clones, 90% to 97% of them singletons. The sequencing input was T cells isolated from PBMCs. The source is a human donor in good health.

The rearrangement links TRBV6-1 to TRBJ2-3; D is unresolved. The CDR3 has 12 amino acids. Germline assignment: CDR1 MNHNS and CDR2 SASEGT. The germline V and J ends were trimmed by 7 bases and 2 bases, with 7 bases remaining between them. CDR3 sequence reads: CASTPLTDTQYF. Here the CDR3 DNA reads TGTGCCAGCACTCCCCTCACAGATACGCAGTATTTT.

The CDR3 DNA follows: TGTGCCAGCAGCCGGGGAGGACTAGCGGGGGATACCTACGAGCAGTACTTC. It codes for CASSRGGLAGDTYEQYF. This chain links TRBV7-9 with TRBJ2-7; 13 bases align to TRBD2. The CDR3 spans 17 residues. Trimming cost V 5 bases and J 2 bases; bases outside gene matches: 9. Germline V CDR1 and CDR2: SEHNR, FQNEAQ (reference sequence).

The chain employs TRBV30 and TRBJ1-2; 8 bases are a match to TRBD1. CDR1 is GTSNPN, CDR2 SVGIG, per germline (reference sequence). This CDR3 has 11 residues. The CDR3 reads CANDRGYGYTF. The CDR3 nucleotides read TGTGCAAACGACAGGGGATATGGCTACACCTTC.

This clone was detected once. The gene calls are TRBV7-9 and TRBJ2-2, with D perhaps matching TRBD1 (5 bases). Germline V gene sequence: CDR1 SEHNR, CDR2 FQNEAQ (reference sequence). V was clipped by 5 bases and J by 5 bases, with 12 bases between them. This CDR3 has 14 residues. For the CDR3, the DNA is TGTGCCAGCAGCCACCCAGGGATTACCGGGGAGCTGTTTTTT. Protein product: CASSHPGITGELFF.

CDR3 region: CASSWLKTGGTDTQYF. The CDR3 coding sequence is TGTGCCAGCAGCTGGCTGAAGACAGGGGGCACAGATACGCAGTATTTT. The gene calls are TRBV5-8 and TRBJ2-3; TRBD1 matches at 8 bases. The CDR3 has 16 residues. Germline V gives CDR1 SGHTS, CDR2 YDEGEE. J gave up 1 base and V 3 bases, and 7 bases lay outside the gene matches.

The rearrangement joins TRBV7-9 to TRBJ2-7; D perhaps matches TRBD2 (5 bases). Germline CDR1 is SEHNR and CDR2 is FQNEAQ (reference sequence). This CDR3 region has 17 residues. V was clipped by 2 bases and J by 2 bases, with 19 bases between them. The CDR3 here is CASSLTMGGRVPYEQYF. The DNA of the CDR3 is TGTGCCAGCAGCTTAACCATGGGCGGGCGGGTGCCCTACGAGCAGTACTTC. Full variable domain (rest looked up from reference TRBV7-9 and TRBJ2-7): DTGVSQNPRHKITKRGQNVTFRCDPISEHNRLYWYRQTLGQGPEFLTYFQNEAQLEKSRLLSDRFSAERPKGSFSTLEIQRTEQGDSAMYLCASSLTMGGRVPYEQYFGPGTRLTVT.

V gene TRBV19 combines with J gene TRBJ2-3; D gene ambiguous. Trimming removed 2 bases at V and 3 bases at J, with 3 bases between. This CDR3 is 12 amino acids long. Germline V CDR1 and CDR2: LNHDA, SQIVND (reference sequence). The CDR3 nucleotides read TGTGCCAGTAGTATAACTACAGATACGCAGTATTTT. Protein sequence: CASSITTDTQYF.

DNA for the CDR3: TGTGCCTGGACAGGGATCTCCTACGAGCAGTACTTC. Protein: CAWTGISYEQYF. The rearrangement links TRBV30 to TRBJ2-7; D perhaps matches TRBD1 (5 bases). Germline V CDR1 and CDR2: GTSNPN, SVGIG (reference sequence). Between the trimmed V and J ends, which lost 4 bases and 0 bases, there was a span of 7 bases. CDR3 length: 12 amino acids.